This T cell receptor (beta chain) was obtained from a study of cytomegalovirus exposure and HLA in healthy donors (TCRdb year 2017). Regarding the research as a whole: In an earlier analysis of around 540 of the donors, 276 Gb of sequence data and 95 million to 130 million unique TCR beta sequences from about 179 million T cells were reported. An earlier analysis of 450 to 750 of the donors used high-throughput TCR beta sequencing to judge whether each TCR beta V gene segment behaved as functional or pseudogenic. Among around 400 genotyped donors of the cohort, an average of roughly 240,000 unique TCR beta nucleotide sequences were sequenced per donor, roughly 18% of them non-productive. About 310 gigabases of sequencing data and tens of millions of unique TCR sequences were included in an early release covering about 620 HLA-typed donors. To predict cytomegalovirus infection status, the study brought together high-throughput TCR immunosequencing, statistical association of individual TCRs with disease status, and machine learning. Using immunosequencing, the study profiled T cell repertoires from 666 subjects and related those repertoires to cytomegalovirus serostatus. A later genetic analysis took genome-wide SNP genotypes for about 55% of the 666 donors and used that subset as a discovery cohort. Alongside the repertoire data, information on donor age, sex, ethnicity and CMV serostatus was compiled. Typing coverage varied by locus: about 629-640 donors for A, B, C, DRB1 and DQB1; approximately 560 for DQA1; around 610 for DPA1; under 490 for DPB1. Several DR-DQ haplotypes were handled as single units for association and clustering because linkage in the cohort was strong. A later analysis re-examined previously published TCR beta repertoires from more than 550 donors and added high-resolution HLA genotyping to investigate patterns of TCR occurrence. The study aimed to test whether signatures of past pathogen exposure could be identified by cataloging public T cell receptors. Rather than using new phenotypic data, the later analysis identified candidate immune exposures from TCR beta sequences and from how often those sequences occurred across donors. Every repertoire in the discovery cohort had been generated on one and the same sequencing platform. In addition to the first cohort of 650 to 800 subjects, a separate validation cohort of some 120 different subjects was used. Among the 398 genotyped donors, approximately 77% belonged to the genetic ancestry cluster associated with self-reported Caucasian donors. Class I and class II HLA loci were covered by the typing at four-digit resolution. Broader findings and caveats from the paper: The presence/absence analyses assumed that sequencing depth was roughly uniform across donors, and that assumption may not be true. The classifier was reported to diagnose cytomegalovirus status with high specificity and sensitivity in both the original cohort and the validation cohort. The cohort was sequenced for TCR beta chains only, and without alpha or paired-chain data the features that could be detected were limited. Correlated functional status among segregating V segments might be attributable to linkage disequilibrium, but an unknown experimental factor could not be ruled out. Because HLA typing was unavailable for some donors at each locus, only the typed subset was used in association tests. In a later genetic analysis, a missense DCLRE1C variant was associated with V-gene and J-gene trimming of TCR beta chains, and the association was replicated in an independent cohort. In a later analysis, the rate of TCR association differed among HLA loci, with DRB1 alleles having the most associated TCRs and HLA-C alleles having the fewest. Several of the top co-occurrence clusters appeared to be linked to parvovirus B19, influenza, CMV and Epstein-Barr virus, according to a later analysis. In a later analysis, HLA-associated TCR beta chains were found to be more clonally expanded and to have lower generation probabilities than equally common non-associated chains. The earlier analysis of 450 to 700 of the donors excluded fewer than 20 rarely observed V segments, including chromosome 9 orphons, because counts were too low. In vitro tests confirmed that a few of the cytomegalovirus-associated TCR beta chains recognize cytomegalovirus antigens. A later analysis associated 15,000 to 20,000 TCR beta sequences with specific HLA alleles at a false discovery rate of 0.05. A group of highly shared sequence variants was considered likely to be a technical artifact of the sequencing pipeline. Compared with the approximately 720-donor mean, donors in an Asian-associated ancestry cluster had fewer N-insertions in productive TCRs, according to a later genetic analysis. According to the authors, the approach could potentially be generalized to other disease states and immunological phenotypes. Most CMV-associated TCR beta chains appeared to be HLA-restricted in a later analysis, and the HLA associations seemed to be driven largely by CMV exposure. Broadly in line with IMGT annotations, most TCR beta V segments showed up in productive rearrangements about 87% or about 30% of the time in an earlier analysis of approximately 640 of the donors. In the study, about 150 TCR beta chains were listed as associated with cytomegalovirus. The only immune exposure information available for the cohort was CMV serostatus. A further reported finding was that TCR beta sequences accurately predicted the HLA-A and HLA-B alleles for most subjects in the first cohort. Most TCR sequences were observed very rarely across donors, whereas some public TCRs were present in many individuals. The 87-base-pair reads could not distinguish some IMGT-functional V segments, including TRBV6-2 and TRBV6-3, so those segments were excluded. When HLA alleles, especially DR and DQ, strongly co-occurred, TCR associations were difficult to assign to individual alleles.

To prepare the library, the immunoSEQ multiplex PCR assay was applied. A mixture of 60 forward primers for TCR Vbeta segments and 13 reverse primers for TCR Jbeta segments was used in the multiplex PCR. The CDR3 region of rearranged TCR beta genes was amplified from genomic DNA by a multiplex PCR assay. The amplified TCR beta libraries were sequenced on the Illumina HiSeq System as 87-base-pair reads. The paper's processing steps were these. A later analysis tallied roughly 78 million unique TCR beta chains across the 660 or so repertoires, and around 12 million of those chains were shared by two or more donors. Raw reads were error-corrected and collapsed into unique sequences by a nearest-neighbor algorithm in which closely related sequences were merged to remove PCR and sequencing errors. CDR3 sequences were aligned to IMGT reference sequences to assign V, D and J gene segments. For a sequence to be retained, a match of at least six nucleotides was required to both a V gene segment and a J gene segment. A rearrangement counted as productive if the CDR3 had no stop codons and remained in frame with V and J, and every other rearrangement counted as non-productive. CDR3 was defined by IMGT convention, running from the second conserved V-encoded cysteine to the conserved J-encoded phenylalanine. The earlier analysis of about 530 of the donors excluded any sequence lacking an unambiguous match to a single V gene segment. An earlier analysis of a few hundred of the donors called V segments functional above 56.7% productive rearrangements and segregating when the between-donor standard deviation exceeded 5%. A statistical classification framework was built to diagnose cytomegalovirus status from the catalog of TCR beta chain sequences. V and J gene assignment, in a later analysis, came from comparing TCR nucleotide sequences with IMGT/GENE-DB human TR gene sequences. A later analysis assigned CDR3 sequences and most-parsimonious VDJ recombination scenarios with the TCRdist pipeline. A later analysis defined each TCR beta chain by its CDR3 amino acid sequence plus V-gene family, and excluded reads lacking a unique V-gene family. To address suspected cross-contamination and a sequencing artifact, a later analysis removed around 600 highly shared, low-generation-probability nucleotide sequences. In a later analysis, a clonal expansion index for each public chain was calculated from normalized within-repertoire ranks of inferred template counts. A later analysis computed generation probabilities with a VDJ recombination model fitted to out-of-frame rearrangements, and checked the results against IGoR. A later analysis scored TCR-TCR, TCR-HLA and TCR-CMV co-occurrence with hypergeometric tests, applying a repertoire-size bias correction to TCR pairs. In a later analysis, false discovery rates were estimated by permuting HLA or CMV assignments 20 times. A later analysis grouped co-occurring TCRs with DBSCAN, adding TCRdist sequence similarity when clustering within HLA-allele-positive subsets. For co-occurrence clustering, repertoires with fewer than 30,000 or more than 120,000 public chains were excluded, along with a handful of repertoires with anomalous nucleotide sharing. Imported from immuneACCESS, the table was reduced by TCRdb to in-frame sequences with V and J called. These copies leave out some clones; in studies compared against another copy, an unresolved V gene accounts for under half, and the cause of the remainder is not known. V, J and clone size were drawn from that table, and D and trimming were deduced from the DNA. Across this sample there are a few hundred thousand clones, with approximately 83% seen only once. Approximately 1.4% of the sample goes to the ten largest clones.

The cohort consisted of approximately 670 healthy bone marrow donors. At the time of sampling, all cohort members were nominally healthy, though unrecorded immune exposures were likely present. The donor was CMV seronegative and belonged to the group of 350 or so seronegative cohort members. Every donor gave a peripheral blood sample, and the peripheral blood mononuclear cells from that sample were used for TCR beta sequencing. Genomic DNA extraction from the blood cell samples was performed with the Qiagen DNeasy Blood Extraction Kit. The trim is 4 bases for V and 2 bases for J, with a gap of 14 bases between the germline ends. The CDR3 holds 15 amino acids from the cysteine to the phenylalanine. Just the 45-base CDR3 DNA is kept, in frame starting at base 1. As encoded in the germline V gene, CDR1 is MNHEY while CDR2 is SVGAGI. About this clone itself: Its antigen target is currently unknown. No much larger clone exists at a distance of one base, and base qualities are not known.

The sequence derives from a girl under 18 in good health and CMV-seronegative. Sequences were obtained from PBMCs. The chain joins TRBV6-5 to TRBJ1-2, with no confident D gene call. The CDR3 sequence is CASSSTGKSNYGYTF. The nucleotides read TGTGCCAGCAGTTCCACCGGGAAATCAAACTATGGCTACACCTTC.